The clone carrying this T cell receptor beta chain has just a few counts. Its target is unknown. The data were obtained in a study of T-cell memory formation after mild COVID-19. In the study overall: TCR clustering was largely donor specific.

cDNA libraries for TCR alpha and TCR beta, carrying sample barcodes and UMIs, came from 5'RACE with constant-segment primers. Each CDR3 protein is one row after TCRdb ran MiXCR on the 5' RACE reads. Of 400,000 to 500,000 distinct CDR3 sequences in the sample, 15% to 20% were seen once. V lost 3 bases, J lost 7 bases, and 13 bases lay in between. Germline V gene data show CDR1 as SGHRS and CDR2 as YFSETQ. The CDR3 spans 14 residues. General study points: Confirmation of SARS-CoV-2 specificity was lacking for second-wave clones peaking day 37. Mainly in CM and EM were contracting CD4+ clones; CD8+ were in EMRA.

V is TRBV5-1 and J is TRBJ1-4; D is unresolved. Sequencing was done on a sample of PBMCs or a T cell subset sorted from them (not recorded which). The TCR was taken from a man aged 18 to 30 who had mild COVID-19 (a few samples of this study predate the infection). Cell type and time point are not known. The CDR3 spells CASSYQEIGEKLFF. The DNA of the CDR3 is TGCGCCAGCAGCTACCAGGAGATAGGTGAAAAACTGTTTTTT.